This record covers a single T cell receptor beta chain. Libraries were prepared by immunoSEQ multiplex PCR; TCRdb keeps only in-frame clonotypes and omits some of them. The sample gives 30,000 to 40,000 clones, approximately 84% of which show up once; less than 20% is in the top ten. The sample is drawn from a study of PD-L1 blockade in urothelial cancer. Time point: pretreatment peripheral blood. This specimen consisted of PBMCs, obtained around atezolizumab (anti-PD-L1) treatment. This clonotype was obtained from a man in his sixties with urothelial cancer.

As DNA, the CDR3 is TGTGCCAGCAGCAAAGACAGCTCCTACGAGCAGTACTTC. This encodes CASSKDSSYEQYF. This chain joins TRBV7-2 and TRBJ2-7; D perhaps matches TRBD1 (5 bases). The V end was cut by 5 bases, the J end by 0 bases, with 8 bases between. The CDR3 contains 13 residues. Germline V gene lookup returns CDR1 SGHTA and CDR2 FQGNSA. Supplemented by reference TRBV7-2 and TRBJ2-7, the full variable domain reads GAGVSQSPSNKVTEKGKDVELRCDPISGHTALYWYRQSLGQGLEFLIYFQGNSAPDKSGLPSDRFSAERTGGSVSTLTIQRTQQEDSAVYLCASSKDSSYEQYFGPGTRLTVT.